This paragraph reports one TCR beta chain. What antigen it recognizes has not been identified. The sample holds no much larger clone one base away, and base qualities are not on file. V lost 2 bases and J lost 4 bases; the stretch between them is 8 bases long. Via the germline V gene (reference sequence), CDR1 is MNHEY and CDR2 SMNVEV. Including cysteine and phenylalanine, the CDR3 has 13 amino acids. Left in the record is the CDR3 DNA by itself, 39 bases read in frame from the first base. TCRbeta CDR3 regions were amplified from genomic DNA by means of the immunoSEQ Assay, a bias-controlled multiplex PCR. The paper's data handling went like this. The number of nucleated cells in each sample was estimated by amplification of reference gene primers within the assay. To quantify the absolute abundance of each unique TCRbeta CDR3 rearrangement, sequence reads were collapsed and filtered. For each sample, productive Simpson clonality was calculated by taking the square root of Simpson's diversity index across productive rearrangements. Not all clones reach the TCRdb copy of this immuneACCESS table, which keeps in-frame sequences only. Checked studies attribute under half of the gap to unresolved V genes and leave the rest unexplained. D and trimming were read from the DNA, whereas the V and J calls and clone size are those reported in that table. The sample records hundreds of thousands of clones, around 87% of which are singletons. The ten largest clones add up to 6% to 7% of the sample.

These data are taken from a study of blood T cell repertoires in COVID-19 (dated by TCRdb to the early 2020s). Study-level background: Collaborator samples came from the United States, Italy and Spain and covered acute and convalescent phases of COVID-19. The repertoires were made available in a free public database intended to serve as a resource for research on the immune response to SARS-CoV-2. The prospective study material was composed of cDNA or gDNA derived from T cells, B-cell-depleted T cells, or PBMCs. Deeply sampled blood TCRbeta repertoires from subjects exposed to, actively infected with, or recovered from COVID-19 were included in the dataset. The samples were drawn from two sources: the first 160 participants of the ongoing ImmuneRACE study, and approximately 1,300 subjects contributed by 6 global collaborators. Where available, HLA class I and class II types were obtained from metadata supplied by the sample provider rather than from assay-based typing. Sample metadata almost always included a de-identified subject ID, COVID-19 status, age in years and sex. General findings and caveats noted by the study authors: The quantity of clinical and demographic metadata differed by source and by participant and was supplied without curation.

One collaborating source in Seattle enrolled patients during active infection and followed them longitudinally through the course of disease. Each collaborating institution followed its own protocols to collect whole blood in K2EDTA tubes. For TCRbeta analysis, collaborators shipped samples as frozen whole blood, isolated PBMCs, or DNA extracted from either of those sample types. The rearrangement combines TRBV27 with TRBJ1-1; matching of 5 bases hints at TRBD1 as the D gene. The sample was peripheral blood. The source of this sequence is a woman between 45 and 60 years old with COVID-19, enrolled during active disease. CDR3 loop: CASSLRGGTEAFF. In nucleotide form, the sequence is TGTGCCAGCAGTTTAAGGGGAGGCACTGAAGCTTTCTTT.